These 17 T cell receptor beta chains were sequenced from one sample in a study of blood T cell repertoires in COVID-19. Measured with immunoSEQ multiplex PCR; TCRdb has only the in-frame clones, and not every one. Of roughly 450,000 clones in the sample, around 90% were seen once. Specimen: PBMCs or T cells enriched from blood (not recorded which). Every receptor here comes from a young man who had recovered from COVID-19.

This chain joins TRBV2 and TRBJ2-5; D possibly corresponds to TRBD2 (6 bases). In germline, CDR1 is SNHLY, CDR2 FYNNEI. The CDR3 covers 15 residues. V was trimmed by 0 bases and J by 5 bases, leaving 13 bases between them. The CDR3 is CASSEATSGGETQYF. DNA for the CDR3: TGTGCCAGCAGTGAAGCGACAAGTGGGGGGGAGACCCAGTACTTC.

The chain combines TRBV19 with TRBJ2-5, with 9 bases that match TRBD1. Trimming removed 7 bases from V and 3 bases from J; junction bases left unmatched: 12. This CDR3 is 16 amino acids long. Germline CDR1 reads LNHDA; CDR2 reads SQIVND (reference sequence). The CDR3 nucleotides read TGTGCCAGTACTCCATTCCCGGGACAGGGAAAAGAGACCCAGTACTTC. It specifies CASTPFPGQGKETQYF.

The rearrangement joins TRBV7-9 to TRBJ1-2; TRBD1 is a possible D gene (5 bases). V shed 4 bases and J shed 8 bases, with 8 bases lying between them. Germline values: CDR1 SEHNR, CDR2 FQNEAQ (reference sequence). The CDR3 loop spans 11 amino acids. For the CDR3, the DNA is TGTGCCAGCAGCTCGGGGGGAGGCTACACCTTC. This sequence encodes CASSSGGGYTF.

The chain carries TRBV4-1 and TRBJ2-3; 12 positions agree with TRBD2. CDR3 size: 17 residues. In germline, CDR1 is MGHRA, CDR2 YSYEKL. Trimming removed 2 bases from V and 2 bases from J; junction bases left unmatched: 5. DNA for the CDR3: TGCGCCAGCAGCCAACTAGGACTAGCGGGGCCCACAGATACGCAGTATTTT. Translated, it gives CASSQLGLAGPTDTQYF.

The J gene is TRBJ2-3, the V gene TRBV3-1 (or the pseudogene TRBV3-2); 12 bases fit TRBD2. Germline loops: CDR1 LGHDT, CDR2 YNNKEL (reference sequence). This CDR3 is 15 amino acids long. V was clipped by 0 bases and J by 6 bases; unmatched bases: 1. CDR3 residues: CASSQETSGSDTQYF. CDR3 nucleotide sequence: TGTGCCAGCAGCCAAGAGACTAGCGGGAGTGATACGCAGTATTTT.

The CDR3 is CASPGQGASGTEAFF. The DNA of the CDR3 is TGTGCCAGTCCCGGACAGGGGGCTTCGGGCACTGAAGCTTTCTTT. The chain employs TRBV2 and TRBJ1-1, with TRBD1 matching 11 bases. This CDR3 comprises 15 residues. Germline V lookup: CDR1 SNHLY, CDR2 FYNNEI. V lost 9 bases to trimming and J lost 4 bases; unmatched junction nucleotides: 10.

V is TRBV7-3 and J is TRBJ2-7; 11 nucleotides match TRBD2. CDR1 and CDR2 (germline): SGHTA, FQGTGA. CDR3 length equals 16 residues. V lost 4 bases, J lost 4 bases, and 9 bases stayed unmatched. The DNA for the CDR3 is TGTGCCAGCAGCTCGGCAACTAGCGGGAGTCGGTACGAGCAGTACTTC. This translates into CASSSATSGSRYEQYF.

The rearrangement joins TRBV28 to TRBJ1-2; possible D gene TRBD1, 6 bases. V was shortened by 6 bases and J by 8 bases, with 16 bases between the two germline ends. CDR3 size: 13 residues. Per germline, CDR1 MDHEN and CDR2 SYDVKM. The CDR3 DNA is TGTGCCAGCAGCCTCTCAGGGGTTAGAGGCTACACCTTC. This gives the protein CASSLSGVRGYTF.

This clone was seen only once. V usage is TRBV14 and J usage is TRBJ2-1; D gene uncertain. CDR1 is SGHDN, CDR2 FVKESK, per germline. Between the trimmed V and J ends, which lost 4 bases and 0 bases, there was a span of 10 bases. The CDR3 is 15 amino acids. CDR3 loop: CASSRSHSSYNEQFF. CDR3 nucleotides: TGTGCCAGCAGCCGATCTCATAGCTCCTACAATGAGCAGTTCTTC. The whole variable domain, filled in from reference TRBV14 and TRBJ2-1, reads EAGVTQFPSHSVIEKGQTVTLRCDPISGHDNLYWYRRVMGKEIKFLLHFVKESKQDESGMPNNRFLAERTGGTYSTLKVQPAELEDSGVYFCASSRSHSSYNEQFFGPGTRLTVL.

J is TRBJ1-4 and V is TRBV3-1 (or the pseudogene TRBV3-2); D unclear. Trimming stripped 4 bases from V and 10 bases from J, with 16 bases between. The CDR3 is made up of 14 amino acids. Germline CDR1 LGHDT, CDR2 YNNKEL (reference sequence). The CDR3 DNA reads as TGTGCCAGCAGCCTATCGGAGGCGGTTGGAAAACTGTTTTTT. It codes for CASSLSEAVGKLFF.

The chain employs TRBV11-2 and TRBJ2-1, with 8 bases lining up with TRBD2. From germline, CDR1 is SGHAT and CDR2 FQNNGV. Germline trimming cut 3 bases from V and 3 bases from J; bases unmatched to any gene: 4. This CDR3 is 15 amino acids long. The CDR3 loop is CASSFTAGGYNEQFF. CDR3 nucleotide sequence: TGTGCCAGCAGCTTCACGGCGGGAGGCTACAATGAGCAGTTCTTC.

This chain joins TRBV6-5 and TRBJ2-3; the D gene is possibly TRBD2 (5 bases). The germline V gene has CDR1 MNHEY and CDR2 SVGAGI. Trimming stripped 8 bases from V and 2 bases from J, with 14 bases between. The CDR3 is made up of 14 amino acids. CDR3 region: CASSLEEHTDTQYF. The DNA of the CDR3 is TGTGCCAGCTCGTTGGAGGAACACACAGATACGCAGTATTTT.

The chain has TRBV4-1 and TRBJ2-2; D is undetermined. V dropped 2 bases and J dropped 6 bases, with 7 bases sitting between them. The CDR3 is made up of 13 amino acids. Germline V gene lookup returns CDR1 MGHRA and CDR2 YSYEKL. The CDR3 reads CASSQLGSGELFF. CDR3 nucleotide sequence: TGCGCCAGCAGCCAACTAGGTTCCGGGGAGCTGTTTTTT.

This chain links TRBV15 with TRBJ2-2; weak D call: TRBD2 (6 bases). Trimming pared 9 bases from V and 6 bases from J, leaving 20 bases between. Looked up from germline, CDR1 is LNHNV and CDR2 is YYDKDF (reference sequence). The CDR3 is made up of 15 amino acids. The CDR3 is CATGETSRSPGELFF. Written as DNA, the CDR3 is TGTGCCACAGGGGAGACTAGTCGATCACCCGGGGAGCTGTTTTTT.

The chain employs TRBV20-1 and TRBJ1-1; D gene ambiguous. The V end was cut by 3 bases, the J end by 2 bases, with 10 bases between. There are 13 residues in the CDR3. Germline V CDR1 and CDR2: DFQATT, SNEGSKA (reference sequence). CDR3 protein: CSASKTGNTEAFF. The CDR3 DNA reads TGCAGTGCTAGTAAGACGGGTAACACTGAAGCTTTCTTT.

The table lists this clone with a count of one. V is TRBV29-1 and J is TRBJ1-1, with 8 positions matching TRBD1. V lost 6 bases to trimming and J lost 4 bases; unmatched junction nucleotides: 7. This CDR3 contains 13 residues. Germline values: CDR1 SQVTM, CDR2 ANQGSEA. CDR3 amino acids: CSVPSTGGTEAFF. CDR3 nucleotide sequence: TGCAGCGTGCCAAGTACAGGGGGCACTGAAGCTTTCTTT.

The rearrangement joins TRBV20-1 to TRBJ1-1; TRBD1 might be the D (5 bases). The germline V gene encodes CDR1 DFQATT and CDR2 SNEGSKA (reference sequence). V lost 3 bases to trimming and J lost 4 bases, with 15 bases between them. The CDR3 runs 14 residues. The CDR3 spells CSASMGGVGTEAFF. The DNA for the CDR3 is TGCAGTGCTAGTATGGGGGGGGTCGGCACTGAAGCTTTCTTT.